The clone carrying this T cell receptor beta chain appeared a single time. This sample was included in a study of blood T cell repertoires in COVID-19. Clones were sequenced by immunoSEQ multiplex PCR, and TCRdb holds only the in-frame ones, with some missing. This sample has approximately 260,000 clones, with approximately 78% found just once. Source material: peripheral blood. The sequence was obtained from a woman aged 55-69 years with active or convalescent COVID-19.

The CDR3 loop is CASSLQGSGNTIYF. DNA of the CDR3: TGTGCCAGCAGCTTACAGGGTTCTGGAAACACCATATATTTT. J is TRBJ1-3 and V is TRBV11-2; a possible D gene is TRBD1 (5 bases). Germline V gene data show CDR1 as SGHAT and CDR2 as FQNNGV. Trimming cost V 2 bases and J 1 base, with 6 bases left between them. The CDR3 length is 14 residues.